The 5 T cell receptor beta chains listed next were all sequenced from one sample in a study of siplizumab effects on memory and regulatory T cells. Assay used: immunoSEQ multiplex PCR; TCRdb lists only in-frame clones, some missing. The sample lists around 7,000 clones; under 80% were seen once. The sequenced sample consisted of effector memory CD8+ T cells sorted from blood. Described subset: unstimulated CD8+ effector memory T cells. These receptors were taken from a human donor in good health.

This clone is medium-sized within its sample. The chain is built from TRBV4-1 and TRBJ1-2; 7 bases are a match to TRBD1. The CDR3 is 15 amino acids. The germline V gene has CDR1 MGHRA and CDR2 YSYEKL. V lost 1 base and J lost 4; bases outside the gene matches: 6. CDR3 sequence: CASSQGTGKGYGYTF. DNA for the CDR3: TGCGCCAGCAGCCAAGGGACAGGAAAGGGCTATGGCTACACCTTC.

The chain uses TRBV19 and TRBJ1-5; D is perhaps TRBD1 (5 bases). The V gene's germline CDR1 is LNHDA and CDR2 SQIVND (reference sequence). This CDR3 is built from 14 residues. V lost 7 bases, J lost 9 bases, and 19 bases lay in between. The CDR3 is CASKGDRGFRPQHF. In DNA form, the CDR3 reads TGTGCCAGTAAAGGCGACCGGGGCTTTCGGCCCCAGCATTTT.

The CDR3 DNA reads TGTGCCAGCAGTTCCAGACTAGCGGGAGGGTCCTACGAGCAGTACTTC. It translates to CASSSRLAGGSYEQYF. The V gene is TRBV2, the J gene TRBJ2-7, with 14 positions matching TRBD2. Germline-derived CDR1 and CDR2 are SNHLY and FYNNEI. There are 16 residues in the CDR3. V lost 5 bases and J lost 1; bases outside the gene matches: 4.

The gene calls are TRBV6-4 and TRBJ2-1; 9 bases map to TRBD2. The length of the CDR3 is 16 residues. Germline V CDR1 and CDR2: MRHNA, SNTAGT. Trimming removed 0 bases from V and 5 bases from J; junction bases left unmatched: 5. The CDR3 protein is CASSDSTSGDHNEQFF. The CDR3 nucleotides read TGTGCCAGCAGTGACTCGACTAGCGGAGACCACAATGAGCAGTTCTTC.

The rearrangement links TRBV5-4 to TRBJ2-7; D gene ambiguous. The ends were cut back, 4 bases at V and 0 bases at J, with 20 bases in the middle. Per germline, CDR1 SGHNT and CDR2 YYREEE (reference sequence). The CDR3 consists of 17 residues. The CDR3 protein is CASSQEGPAQPSYEQYF. The CDR3 DNA is TGTGCCAGCAGCCAAGAAGGCCCGGCGCAGCCCTCCTACGAGCAGTACTTC. Full variable domain (outside the CDR3, taken from reference TRBV5-4 and TRBJ2-7): ETGVTQSPTHLIKTRGQQVTLRCSSQSGHNTVSWYQQALGQGPQFIFQYYREEENGRGNFPPRFSGLQFPNYSSELNVNALELDDSALYLCASSQEGPAQPSYEQYFGPGTRLTVT.